The 18 T cell receptor beta chains listed next were all sequenced from one sample in a study of T cell responses to AZD1222 COVID-19 vaccine. TCRdb keeps only in-frame clones here, not all; method: immunoSEQ multiplex PCR. The sample lists about 120,000 clones, around 87% occurring once. Source: peripheral blood, taken 28 days after the second AZD1222 dose. All receptors derive from an adult who received the AZD1222 COVID-19 vaccine.

The gene calls are TRBV15 and TRBJ2-1; D might be TRBD1 (6 bases). CDR1 LNHNV and CDR2 YYDKDF come from the germline V gene (reference sequence). This CDR3 is 16 amino acids long. V was clipped by 3 bases and J by 7 bases, with 19 bases between them. This CDR3 is CATSSDIGGRGNEQFF. For the CDR3, the DNA is TGTGCCACCAGCAGTGACATAGGGGGTCGAGGGAATGAGCAGTTCTTC.

This rearrangement joins TRBV7-9 to TRBJ1-2, with D uncertain. CDR3 length: 14 residues. Trimming cost V 5 bases and J 4 bases, with 14 bases left between them. Germline V CDR1 and CDR2: SEHNR, FQNEAQ (reference sequence). The CDR3 region is CASSQELRLYGYTF. The DNA for the CDR3 is TGTGCCAGCAGCCAGGAGCTGCGCCTCTATGGCTACACCTTC.

The chain links TRBV7-9 to TRBJ1-2; 8 bases align to TRBD1. The CDR3 loop spans 13 amino acids. Germline assignment: CDR1 SEHNR and CDR2 FQNEAQ (reference sequence). V dropped 6 bases and J dropped 4; count of bases not matched to a gene: 4. The CDR3 sequence is CASRPTGVYGYTF. The CDR3, as DNA: TGTGCCAGCAGGCCGACAGGGGTCTATGGCTACACCTTC.

The chain is built from TRBV18 and TRBJ1-5, with D maybe TRBD1 (6 bases). The CDR3 contains 15 residues. V lost 6 bases and J 5 bases, leaving 17 bases between the germline ends. Germline values: CDR1 KGHSH, CDR2 LQKENI. The CDR3 sequence: CASSRTGGQYQPQHF. The CDR3 nucleotides read TGTGCCAGCTCTCGCACGGGCGGACAGTATCAGCCCCAGCATTTT.

J is TRBJ1-2 and V is TRBV7-2; maybe TRBD1 (5 bases). The length of the CDR3 is 15 residues. Trimming took off 1 base at V and 0 bases at J, with 9 bases between the two ends. Germline-derived CDR1 and CDR2 are SGHTA and FQGNSA. The CDR3, as DNA: TGTGCCAGCAGCTTAGAGGCAGGGTCTAACTATGGCTACACCTTC. Its translation is CASSLEAGSNYGYTF. The full variable domain, with the rest looked up from reference TRBV7-2 and TRBJ1-2, is GAGVSQSPSNKVTEKGKDVELRCDPISGHTALYWYRQSLGQGLEFLIYFQGNSAPDKSGLPSDRFSAERTGGSVSTLTIQRTQQEDSAVYLCASSLEAGSNYGYTFGSGTRLTVV.

The chain employs TRBV7-2 and TRBJ1-5, with TRBD1 as a possible D gene (6 bases). Germline-derived CDR1 and CDR2 are SGHTA and FQGNSA. The V end was cut by 3 bases, the J end by 4 bases, with 7 bases between. The CDR3 is made up of 13 amino acids. The CDR3 region is CASSFDRNQPQHF. For the CDR3, the DNA is TGTGCCAGCAGCTTCGACAGGAATCAGCCCCAGCATTTT.

This chain joins TRBV5-1 and TRBJ2-7; D may be TRBD1 (5 bases). CDR3 length: 14 amino acids. The V end lost 4 bases, the J end lost 2 bases, and 13 bases lay between the germline ends. CDR1 SGHRS and CDR2 YFSETQ come from the germline V gene. The CDR3 DNA reads TGCGCCAGCAGCCCGGACGGACAAACCTACGAGCAGTACTTC. Translation gives CASSPDGQTYEQYF.

This chain connects TRBV4-3 to TRBJ2-7; D might be TRBD2 (5 bases). Trimming shortened V by 0 bases and J by 4 bases, and 10 bases separated the two germline ends. The CDR3 has 14 amino acids. Germline V gene lookup returns CDR1 LGHNA and CDR2 YSLEER. CDR3 sequence reads: CASSQELGPYEQYF. The CDR3 bases are TGCGCCAGCAGCCAAGAACTAGGGCCTTACGAGCAGTACTTC.

This clone came up once. Additional DNA sequences in this sample encode the identical CDR3. The V and J genes are TRBV7-3 and TRBJ1-1; D not resolved. Deletions cut 6 bases from V and 2 bases from J, with 10 bases between. Per germline, CDR1 SGHTA and CDR2 FQGTGA. This CDR3 spans 13 amino acids. The CDR3 sequence is CASSKGVNTEAFF. For the CDR3, the DNA is TGTGCCAGCAGTAAAGGCGTCAACACTGAAGCTTTCTTT.

The V call is TRBV7-2, the J call TRBJ1-1; 7 bases match TRBD1. CDR1 is SGHTA, CDR2 FQGNSA, per germline. The ends lost 5 bases at V and 0 bases at J; junction bases unmatched: 6. CDR3 length equals 15 residues. CDR3: CASSTRQGMNTEAFF. CDR3 nucleotide sequence: TGTGCCAGCAGCACCCGACAGGGAATGAACACTGAAGCTTTCTTT.

This clone was detected only once. The gene calls are TRBV10-3 and TRBJ2-3; a possible D gene is TRBD1 (6 bases). Germline V lookup: CDR1 ENHRY, CDR2 SYGVKD. This CDR3 comprises 13 residues. Trimming took 5 bases from V and 6 from J, leaving 12 bases between them. The CDR3 sequence: CAISTGYWDTQYF. The CDR3, as DNA: TGTGCCATCAGTACAGGGTACTGGGATACGCAGTATTTT.

The rearrangement links TRBV9 to TRBJ1-6; 8 nucleotides align to TRBD1. V lost 2 bases and J lost 10; bases outside the gene matches: 5. Germline lookup yields CDR1 SGDLS and CDR2 YYNGEE. The CDR3 totals 14 residues. Here the CDR3 DNA reads TGTGCCAGCAGCGTCCAGGGGGCAGGGTCACCCCTCCACTTT. Protein sequence: CASSVQGAGSPLHF.

J is TRBJ1-1 and V is TRBV5-1, with D unresolved. CDR1 and CDR2 (germline): SGHRS, YFSETQ. V shed 1 base and J shed 1 base, with 8 bases lying between them. The CDR3 sequence is 14 residues long. The CDR3 reads CASSLIPTNTEAFF. For the CDR3, the DNA is TGCGCCAGCAGCTTGATTCCTACGAACACTGAAGCTTTCTTT.

The chain employs TRBV3-1 (or the pseudogene TRBV3-2) and TRBJ1-1; D not certain. Germline V gene sequence: CDR1 LGHDT, CDR2 YNNKEL (reference sequence). Deletions cut 0 bases from V and 6 bases from J, with 14 bases between. This CDR3 spans 15 amino acids. CDR3 amino acids: CASSQDLGGYAEAFF. CDR3 coding DNA: TGTGCCAGCAGCCAAGACCTTGGCGGGTATGCTGAAGCTTTCTTT.

J is TRBJ2-5 and V is TRBV6-2 or TRBV6-3, with a tentative D call TRBD1 (6 bases). CDR3 length equals 14 residues. V was clipped by 2 bases and J by 4 bases, with 11 bases between them. Germline CDR1 reads MNHEY; CDR2 reads SVGEGT. This CDR3 is CASSYSPRGETQYF. The CDR3 region has the DNA TGTGCCAGCAGTTACAGCCCCAGGGGAGAGACCCAGTACTTC.

CDR3 sequence (DNA): TGTGCCAGCAGCTATGGGACCCGCCGGGGAAGCAATCAGCCCCAGCATTTT. Protein: CASSYGTRRGSNQPQHF. The genes are TRBV7-8 and TRBJ1-5, with a tentative D call TRBD1 (5 bases). Trimming removed 4 bases from V and 1 base from J, with 17 bases in between. The CDR3 is 17 residues long. Germline V gives CDR1 SGHVS, CDR2 FQNEAQ.

The chain couples TRBV19 to TRBJ1-5, with TRBD1 matching over 8 bases. The CDR3 consists of 15 residues. The germline gives CDR1 LNHDA, CDR2 SQIVND (reference sequence). After removal of 3 bases from V and 2 bases from J, the junction contained 3 bases not matched to a gene. DNA for the CDR3: TGTGCCAGTAGTATGATGACAGGGGGCAATCAGCCCCAGCATTTT. It codes for CASSMMTGGNQPQHF.

The J gene is TRBJ1-3, the V gene TRBV5-1; D might be TRBD1 (6 bases). The ends were cut back, 4 bases at V and 7 bases at J, with 15 bases in the middle. The CDR3 length is 14 residues. Per germline, CDR1 SGHRS and CDR2 YFSETQ. The CDR3 coding sequence is TGCGCCAGCAGCCTAAGGGGGGACGGGAACACCATATATTTT. Protein product: CASSLRGDGNTIYF.